The 7 T cell receptor beta chains listed next were all sequenced from one sample in a study of tumor-infiltrating lymphocytes in primary liver carcinoma (dated by TCRdb to about 2017). Instrument on record: Illumina HiSeq 2500. Using a constant-region primer and ProtoScript II reverse transcriptase, TCRbeta-specific cDNA was reverse-transcribed from 450 to 650 ng total RNA. Three nested multiplex PCR rounds, following a slightly modified ARM-PCR procedure, were used to build the TCRbeta libraries. Each of the first two PCR rounds ran for around 11 cycles using multiplex TRBV1-TRBV30 forward primers together with a Cbeta reverse primer. TCRdb reanalyzed the raw reads on its own, using fastp at Q25 for trimming and MiXCR for clone calling, and kept in-frame beta chains. CDR3 protein duplicates are merged, each entry listing the most common genes and DNA. The sample records 85,000 to 100,000 distinct CDR3 sequences, just over 65% of which are singletons. Of the sample, around 30% is held by the ten largest clones.

Without any cell sorting, total RNA and DNA were extracted together from about 19-30 mg of bulk tissue using the AllPrep DNA/RNA mini kit. Sequences were obtained from tumor-adjacent normal liver tissue. Receptors were obtained from a man between 40 and 49 years old with primary liver carcinoma and hepatitis B virus infection.

There are many counts of this clonotype. The V gene is TRBV4-2, the J gene TRBJ2-4; D call uncertain. Between the trimmed V and J ends, which lost 0 bases and 0 bases, there was a span of 6 bases. Germline assignment: CDR1 LGHNA and CDR2 YNFKEQ. CDR3 size: 15 residues. This chain's CDR3 is CASSQDWLAKNIQYF. Here the CDR3 DNA reads TGTGCCAGCAGCCAAGACTGGCTAGCCAAAAACATTCAGTACTTC.

This clonotype has just a few counts. This sequence joins TRBV6-5 and TRBJ2-7; D unresolved. Trimming left V 2 bases short and J 6 bases short, with 14 bases between. This CDR3 is built from 14 residues. CDR1 and CDR2 (germline): MNHEY, SVGAGI. In DNA form, the CDR3 reads TGTGCCAGCAGTTACCAGTCAACCCCTCTCGAGCAGTACTTC. This codes for CASSYQSTPLEQYF.

The chain is built from TRBV9 and TRBJ2-2; unclear D gene. CDR3 length: 13 residues. V lost 0 bases to trimming and J lost 6 bases, with 6 bases between them. CDR1 SGDLS and CDR2 YYNGEE come from the germline V gene. The CDR3 is CASSVGGPGELFF. The CDR3 DNA reads TGTGCCAGCAGCGTAGGAGGTCCCGGGGAGCTGTTTTTT.

Comments on this clonotype: Its ends do not fully match the called genes, so a read error is possible. The chain uses TRBV11-2 and TRBJ2-1; D not certain. The CDR3 runs to 13 residues. In germline, CDR1 is SGHAT, CDR2 FQNNGV. The CDR3 loop reads CASSPNYGNGQFF. The CDR3 bases are TGTGCCAGCAGCCCCAACTACGGCAATGGGCAGTTCTTC.

Notes on this clonotype: The germline gene is not matched at one end of the junction; a read error may be the cause. The CDR3 is CASNELSGSTDTQYF. CDR3 DNA sequence: TGTGCCAGCAATGAACTTAGCGGGAGCACAGATACGCAGTATTTT. The V gene is TRBV6-1, the J gene TRBJ2-3; 7 nucleotides line up with TRBD2. In germline, CDR1 is MNHNS, CDR2 SASEGT. This CDR3 comprises 15 residues.

Concerning this clonotype itself: A junction boundary mismatches the germline segment, possibly from a read error. The V call is TRBV11-1, the J call TRBJ1-2, with D maybe TRBD1 (6 bases). There are 13 residues in the CDR3. Germline lookup yields CDR1 SGHAT and CDR2 FQDESV (reference sequence). CDR3 amino acids: CASSPGQLYGYTF. CDR3 in DNA: TGTGCTAGCAGCCCGGGACAACTCTATGGGTACACCTTC.

About this clonotype itself: The conserved final phenylalanine or tryptophan is absent from the CDR3, which likely points to a read error. The chain has TRBV6-1 and TRBJ2-5; 7 nucleotides line up with TRBD1. V lost 4 bases, J lost 5 bases, and 7 bases stayed unmatched. The CDR3 has 14 amino acids. Germline V gene lookup returns CDR1 MNHNS and CDR2 SASEGT. This chain's CDR3 is CASSGTGSRETQYL. DNA of the CDR3: TGTGCCAGCAGTGGGACAGGATCCCGGGAGACCCAGTACTTA.